This T cell receptor beta chain was obtained from a study of cytomegalovirus exposure and HLA in healthy donors. Overall study: As released early, the data held 70 million to 100 million unique TCRs from HLA-typed donors.

This PCR relied on a set of 60 Vbeta primers and 13 Jbeta primers. The table came from immunoSEQ multiplex PCR; TCRdb's copy has only in-frame clones and leaves some out. The sample carries 95,000 to 100,000 clones, 75% to 90% recorded once. As concerns this clone: Its antigen is unidentified.

The study's findings and limits: For most TCR beta V segments, an earlier analysis put the productive rate at about 87% or about 30% of the time.

This CDR3 comprises 16 residues. The clonotype comes from a man aged 25-40 years in good health and CMV-seronegative. The sequencing input was PBMCs. V usage is TRBV21-1 and J usage is TRBJ1-5; no DNA check was done on the table's D call, TRBD1. TRBV21-1 counts as a pseudogene. CDR3 residues: CASSPRGPGGNQPQHF. The CDR3 DNA is TGTGCCAGCAGCCCCAGGGGACCGGGTGGCAATCAGCCCCAGCATTTT.